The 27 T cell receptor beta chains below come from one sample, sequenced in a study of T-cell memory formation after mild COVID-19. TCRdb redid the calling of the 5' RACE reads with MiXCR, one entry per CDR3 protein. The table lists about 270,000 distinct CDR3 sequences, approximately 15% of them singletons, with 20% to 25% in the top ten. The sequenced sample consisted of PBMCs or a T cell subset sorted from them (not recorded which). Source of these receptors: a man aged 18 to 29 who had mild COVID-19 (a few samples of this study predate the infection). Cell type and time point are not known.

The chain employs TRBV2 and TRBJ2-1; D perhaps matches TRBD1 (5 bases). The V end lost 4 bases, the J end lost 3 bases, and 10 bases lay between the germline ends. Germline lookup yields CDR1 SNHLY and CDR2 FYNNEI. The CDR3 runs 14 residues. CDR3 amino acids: CASSGTTFYNEQFF. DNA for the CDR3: TGTGCCAGCAGTGGGACAACTTTCTACAATGAGCAGTTCTTC.

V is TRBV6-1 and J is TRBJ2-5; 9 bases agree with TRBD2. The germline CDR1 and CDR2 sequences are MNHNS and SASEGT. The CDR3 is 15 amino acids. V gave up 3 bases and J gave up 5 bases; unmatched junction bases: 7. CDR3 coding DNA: TGTGCCAGCAGTGAGTCCGGCGGGGGGGCTGAGACCCAGTACTTC. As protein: CASSESGGGAETQYF.

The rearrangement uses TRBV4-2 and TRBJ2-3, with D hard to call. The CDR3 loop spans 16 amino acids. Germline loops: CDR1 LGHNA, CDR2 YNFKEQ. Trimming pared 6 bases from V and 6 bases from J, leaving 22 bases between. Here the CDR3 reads CASSRRKQSLGDTQYF. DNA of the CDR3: TGTGCCAGCAGTCGACGGAAACAGAGCCTAGGGGATACGCAGTATTTT.

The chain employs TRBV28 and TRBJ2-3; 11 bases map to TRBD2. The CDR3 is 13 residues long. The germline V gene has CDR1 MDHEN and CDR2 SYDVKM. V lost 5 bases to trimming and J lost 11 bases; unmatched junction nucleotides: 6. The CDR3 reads CASSPELAGGQYF. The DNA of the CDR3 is TGTGCCAGCAGTCCCGAGCTAGCGGGGGGGCAGTATTTT.

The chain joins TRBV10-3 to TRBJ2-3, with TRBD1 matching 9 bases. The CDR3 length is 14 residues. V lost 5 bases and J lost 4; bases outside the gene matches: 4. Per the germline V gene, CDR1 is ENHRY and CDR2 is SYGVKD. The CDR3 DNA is TGTGCCATCAGTACTACAGGGGGCTCAGATACGCAGTATTTT. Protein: CAISTTGGSDTQYF.

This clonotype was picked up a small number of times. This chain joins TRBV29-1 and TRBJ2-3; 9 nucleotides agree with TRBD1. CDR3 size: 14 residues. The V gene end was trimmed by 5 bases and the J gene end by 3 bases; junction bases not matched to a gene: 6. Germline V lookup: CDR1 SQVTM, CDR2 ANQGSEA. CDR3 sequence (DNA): TGCAGCGTTAAACAGGGGGCGGGGACAGATACGCAGTATTTT. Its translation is CSVKQGAGTDTQYF.

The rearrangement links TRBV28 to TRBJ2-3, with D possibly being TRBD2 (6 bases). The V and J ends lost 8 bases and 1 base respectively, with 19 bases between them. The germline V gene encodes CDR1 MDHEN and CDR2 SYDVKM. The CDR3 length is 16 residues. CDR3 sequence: CASGLGAGPRTDTQYF. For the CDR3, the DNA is TGTGCCAGCGGACTCGGGGCGGGACCCCGCACAGATACGCAGTATTTT.

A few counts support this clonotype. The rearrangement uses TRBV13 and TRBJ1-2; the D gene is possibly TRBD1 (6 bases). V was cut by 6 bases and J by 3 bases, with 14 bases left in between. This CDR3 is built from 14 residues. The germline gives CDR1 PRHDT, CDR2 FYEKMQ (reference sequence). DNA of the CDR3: TGTGCCAGCAGGTTATACAGGGAGGACTATGGCTACACCTTC. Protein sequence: CASRLYREDYGYTF.

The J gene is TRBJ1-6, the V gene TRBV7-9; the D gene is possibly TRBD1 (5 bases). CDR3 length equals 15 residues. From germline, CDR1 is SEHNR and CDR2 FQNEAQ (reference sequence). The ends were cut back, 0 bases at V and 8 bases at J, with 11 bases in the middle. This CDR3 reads CASSLATGRDSPLHF. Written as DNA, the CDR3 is TGTGCCAGCAGCTTAGCTACAGGCCGGGATTCACCCCTCCACTTT.

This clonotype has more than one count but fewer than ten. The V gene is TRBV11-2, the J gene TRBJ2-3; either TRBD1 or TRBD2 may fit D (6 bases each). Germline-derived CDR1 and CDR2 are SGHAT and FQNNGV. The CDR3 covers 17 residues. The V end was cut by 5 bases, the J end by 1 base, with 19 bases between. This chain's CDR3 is CASSPPERGAGTDTQYF. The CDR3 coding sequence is TGTGCCAGCAGCCCTCCTGAGAGGGGGGCCGGCACAGATACGCAGTATTTT.

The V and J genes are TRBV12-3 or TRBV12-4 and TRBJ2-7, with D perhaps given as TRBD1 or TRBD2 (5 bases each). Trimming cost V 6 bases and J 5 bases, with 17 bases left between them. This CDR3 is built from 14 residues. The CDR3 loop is CASRPGQALDEQYF. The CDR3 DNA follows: TGTGCCAGCAGGCCGGGGCAGGCCCTTGACGAGCAGTACTTC.

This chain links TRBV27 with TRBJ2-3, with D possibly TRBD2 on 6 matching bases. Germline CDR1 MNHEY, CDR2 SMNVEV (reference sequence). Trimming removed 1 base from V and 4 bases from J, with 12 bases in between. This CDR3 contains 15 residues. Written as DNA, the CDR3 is TGTGCCAGCAGTTTATTAGGCGGGGAAGCAGATACGCAGTATTTT. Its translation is CASSLLGGEADTQYF.

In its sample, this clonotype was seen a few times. CDR3 in amino acids: CASRQTGMGQETQYF. DNA for the CDR3: TGTGCCAGCAGACAGACAGGGATGGGGCAAGAGACCCAGTACTTC. V is TRBV5-6 and J is TRBJ2-5; 7 bases are shared with TRBD1. The CDR3 is made up of 15 amino acids. Germline assignment: CDR1 SGHDT and CDR2 YYEEEE. After removal of 5 bases from V and 2 bases from J, the junction contained 9 bases not matched to a gene.

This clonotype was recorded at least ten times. CDR3 nucleotides: TGCGCCAGCAGCTCCTACGGGACGGAGAGTGGCAATGAGCAGTTCTTC. This codes for CASSSYGTESGNEQFF. The chain recombines TRBV5-1 with TRBJ2-1; the D gene could be TRBD1 or TRBD2 (5 bases each). Between the trimmed V and J ends, which lost 3 bases and 6 bases, there was a span of 19 bases. Germline V gene sequence: CDR1 SGHRS, CDR2 YFSETQ. The CDR3 covers 16 residues.

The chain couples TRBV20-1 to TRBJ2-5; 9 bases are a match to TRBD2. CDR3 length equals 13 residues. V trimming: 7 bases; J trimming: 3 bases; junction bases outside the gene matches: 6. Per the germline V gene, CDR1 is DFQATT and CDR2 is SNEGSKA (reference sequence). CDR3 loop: CSVLSGGEETQYF. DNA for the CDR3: TGCAGTGTTCTTAGCGGGGGAGAAGAGACCCAGTACTTC.

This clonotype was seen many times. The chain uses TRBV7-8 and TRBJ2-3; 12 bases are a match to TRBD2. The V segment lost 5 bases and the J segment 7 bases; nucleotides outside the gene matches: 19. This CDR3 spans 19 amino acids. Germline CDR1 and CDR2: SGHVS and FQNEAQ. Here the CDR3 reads CASSQGQDQRGLAGNTQYF. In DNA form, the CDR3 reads TGTGCCAGCAGCCAAGGACAGGACCAAAGGGGACTAGCGGGCAATACGCAGTATTTT.

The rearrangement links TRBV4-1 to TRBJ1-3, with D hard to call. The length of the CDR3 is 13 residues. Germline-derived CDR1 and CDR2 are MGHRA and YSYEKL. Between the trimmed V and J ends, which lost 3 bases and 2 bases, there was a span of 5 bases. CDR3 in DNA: TGCGCCAGCAGCCAGCCCGCTGGAAACACCATATATTTT. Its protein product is CASSQPAGNTIYF.

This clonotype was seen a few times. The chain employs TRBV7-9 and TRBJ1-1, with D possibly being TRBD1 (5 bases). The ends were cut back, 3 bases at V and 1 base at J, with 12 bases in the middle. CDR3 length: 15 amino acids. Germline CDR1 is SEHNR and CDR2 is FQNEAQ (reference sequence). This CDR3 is CASSLGQPGNTEAFF. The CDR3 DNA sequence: TGTGCCAGCAGCTTGGGGCAGCCAGGGAACACTGAAGCTTTCTTT.

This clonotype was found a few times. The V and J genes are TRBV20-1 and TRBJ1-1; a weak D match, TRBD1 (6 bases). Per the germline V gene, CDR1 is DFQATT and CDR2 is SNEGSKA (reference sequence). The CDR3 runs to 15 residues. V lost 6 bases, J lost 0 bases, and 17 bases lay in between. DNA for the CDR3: TGCAGTGCAGCGGTGGGGGCAGGGCTGAACACTGAAGCTTTCTTT. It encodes CSAAVGAGLNTEAFF.

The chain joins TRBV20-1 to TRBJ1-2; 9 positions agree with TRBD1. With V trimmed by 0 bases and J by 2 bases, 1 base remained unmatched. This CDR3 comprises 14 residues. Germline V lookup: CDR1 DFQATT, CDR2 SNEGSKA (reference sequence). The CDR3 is CSAREGQGNYGYTF. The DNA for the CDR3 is TGCAGTGCTAGAGAGGGACAGGGAAACTATGGCTACACCTTC.

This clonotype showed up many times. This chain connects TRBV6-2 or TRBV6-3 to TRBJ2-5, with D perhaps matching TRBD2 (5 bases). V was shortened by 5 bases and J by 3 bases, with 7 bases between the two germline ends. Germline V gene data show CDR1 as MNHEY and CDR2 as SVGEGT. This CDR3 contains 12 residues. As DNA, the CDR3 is TGTGCCAGCAGTGCGGGTGAAGAGACCCAGTACTTC. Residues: CASSAGEETQYF.

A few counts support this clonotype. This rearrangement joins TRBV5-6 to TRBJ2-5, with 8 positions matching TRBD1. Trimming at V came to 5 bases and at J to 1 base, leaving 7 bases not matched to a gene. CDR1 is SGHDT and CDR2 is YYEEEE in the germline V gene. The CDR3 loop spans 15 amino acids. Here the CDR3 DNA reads TGTGCCAGCAGGGCCGGGACAGGATTCCAAGAGACCCAGTACTTC. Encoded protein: CASRAGTGFQETQYF.

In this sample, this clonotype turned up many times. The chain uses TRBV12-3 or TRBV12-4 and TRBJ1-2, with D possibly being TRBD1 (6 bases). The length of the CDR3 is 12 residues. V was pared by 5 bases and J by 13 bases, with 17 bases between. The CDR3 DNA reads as TGTGCCAGCAGTCGACAGGACCGCTGGAGCACCTTC. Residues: CASSRQDRWSTF.

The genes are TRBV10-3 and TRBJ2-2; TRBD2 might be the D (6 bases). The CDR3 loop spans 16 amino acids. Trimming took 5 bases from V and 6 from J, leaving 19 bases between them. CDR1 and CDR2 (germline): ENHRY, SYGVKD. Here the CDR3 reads CAISSGGVLNAGELFF. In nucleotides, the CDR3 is TGTGCCATCAGTTCTGGAGGGGTGCTCAACGCCGGGGAGCTGTTTTTT.

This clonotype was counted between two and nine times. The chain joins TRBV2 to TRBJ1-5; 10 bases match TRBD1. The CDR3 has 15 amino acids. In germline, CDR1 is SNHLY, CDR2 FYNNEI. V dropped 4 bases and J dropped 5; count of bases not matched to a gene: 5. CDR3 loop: CASSGTGGYYQPQHF. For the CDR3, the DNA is TGTGCCAGCAGTGGGACAGGGGGATACTATCAGCCCCAGCATTTT.

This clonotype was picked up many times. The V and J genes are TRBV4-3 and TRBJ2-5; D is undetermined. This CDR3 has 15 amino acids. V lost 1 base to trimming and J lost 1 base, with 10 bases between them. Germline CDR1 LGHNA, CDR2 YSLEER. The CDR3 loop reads CASSQGARLQETQYF. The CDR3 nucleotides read TGCGCCAGCAGCCAAGGGGCTAGGCTCCAAGAGACCCAGTACTTC.

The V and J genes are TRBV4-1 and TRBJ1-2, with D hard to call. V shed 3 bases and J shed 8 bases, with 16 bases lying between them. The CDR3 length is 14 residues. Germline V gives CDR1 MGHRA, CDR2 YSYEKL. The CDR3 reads CASSQVGAARGYTF. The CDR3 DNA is TGCGCCAGCAGCCAGGTCGGCGCAGCACGGGGCTACACCTTC.